This T cell receptor (beta chain) originates from a study of beta chain features in type 1 diabetes. Regarding the study as a whole: The similarity of naive, central memory and Treg TCRB repertoires appeared greater among patients than among healthy donors. When VDJ junctions were examined, type 1 diabetes patients showed fewer insertions and more deletions.

Expressed TCRB transcripts were sequenced after all isolated RNA was converted to cDNA. TCRdb's table, derived via immunoSEQ multiplex PCR, lists solely in-frame clones and lacks some. The sample records more than 150,000 clones, around 10% being singletons. This clone came up a few times. What it binds is unknown. Per the germline V gene, CDR1 is MNHNY and CDR2 is SVGAGI (reference sequence). V lost 7 bases and J 1 base, leaving 17 bases between the germline ends. CDR3 length: 16 residues. Sequenced material: central memory CD4+ T cells from blood. This TCR was recovered from a man aged 18 to 29 in good health. The V call is TRBV6-6, the J call TRBJ2-4; D might be TRBD2 (6 bases). CDR3 DNA sequence: TGTGCCAGCACCAACTCGTTCGGGGGTGCCAAAAACATTCAGTACTTC. Amino acids: CASTNSFGGAKNIQYF.